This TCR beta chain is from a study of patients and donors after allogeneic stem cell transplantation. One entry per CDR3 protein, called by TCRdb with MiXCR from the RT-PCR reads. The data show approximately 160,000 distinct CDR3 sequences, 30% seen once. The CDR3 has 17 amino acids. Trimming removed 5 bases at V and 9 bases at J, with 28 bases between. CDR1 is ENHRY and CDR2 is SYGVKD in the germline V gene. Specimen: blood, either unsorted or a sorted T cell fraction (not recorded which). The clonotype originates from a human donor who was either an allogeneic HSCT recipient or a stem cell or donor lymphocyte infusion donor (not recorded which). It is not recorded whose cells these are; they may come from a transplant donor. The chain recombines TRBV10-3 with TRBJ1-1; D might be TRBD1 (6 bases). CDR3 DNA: TGTGCCATCAGTAACAACGCAGGGGAAGGATGGGGGGTAAAAGCTTTCTTT. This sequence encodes CAISNNAGEGWGVKAFF.